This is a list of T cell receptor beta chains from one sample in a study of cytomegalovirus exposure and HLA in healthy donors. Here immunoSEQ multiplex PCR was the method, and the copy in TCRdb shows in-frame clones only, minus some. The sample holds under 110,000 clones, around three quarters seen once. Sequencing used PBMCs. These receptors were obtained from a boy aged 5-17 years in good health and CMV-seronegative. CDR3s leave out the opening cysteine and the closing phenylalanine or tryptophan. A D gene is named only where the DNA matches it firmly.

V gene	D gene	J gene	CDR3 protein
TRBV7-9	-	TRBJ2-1	ASSPTWQGTRNEQF
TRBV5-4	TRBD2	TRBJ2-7	ASSSSGTYEQY
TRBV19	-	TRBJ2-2	ASFPQGGTGELF
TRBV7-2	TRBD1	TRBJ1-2	ASSPKSGQGHGYT
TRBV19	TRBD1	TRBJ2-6	ASSATGVSGANVLT
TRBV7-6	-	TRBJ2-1	ASTLGGGIGDEQF
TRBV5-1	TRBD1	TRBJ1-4	ASSRTGDPNEKLF
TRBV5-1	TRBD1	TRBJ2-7	ASSPGPGQGDRATYEQY
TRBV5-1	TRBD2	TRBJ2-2	ASSVLAGGNTGELF
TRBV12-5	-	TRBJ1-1	ASGFEQGLNTEAF
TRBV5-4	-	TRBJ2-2	ASSLTNTGELF
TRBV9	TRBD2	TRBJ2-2	ASSDRTSGGSIGVGELF
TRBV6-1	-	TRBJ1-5	ASSESQPQH
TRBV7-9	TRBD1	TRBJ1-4	SSSRQGAGANEKLF